This T cell receptor (beta chain) was profiled in a study of T cells after yellow fever vaccination (dated by TCRdb to about 2019). Looking at the study overall: The SMART-Seq v4 Ultra Low Input RNA kit was used to prepare libraries from fractions with low cell numbers. Bulk TCR alpha and beta repertoires were sequenced longitudinally to track T-cell clones before and after primary and booster YFV17D yellow fever vaccination. The cohort comprised two healthy male donors, one aged 18 to 29 and one aged 30 to 40 years. Blood samples were taken at several timepoints before and after primary and secondary immunization, and bulk PBMC replicates and cell subsets were isolated. Study-level results and caveats: Compared with the primary T-cell response, the secondary T-cell response was weaker but faster, peaking on day 5 rather than day 15. A small fraction of clonotypes showed up in both the CD4 and CD8 compartments, probably as a result of convergent recombination. Because only two donors were included in the study, the extent to which the findings can be generalized is limited. Computational filtering was required because FACS-sorted repertoires could contain abundant contaminating clonotypes from the bulk population. After the booster, most of the clones that had expanded following primary vaccination were detected again (96% of CD4 and 80% to 90% of CD8), which suggests that memory was broadly maintained.

TCR cDNA was made using 5'RACE template switching, a step that added a universal primer site and unique molecular identifiers. Priming for cDNA synthesis came from both the TCR alpha and TCR beta constant segments. Libraries were amplified in two PCR steps, with sample barcodes and sequencing adapters added in the second step. Libraries were sequenced on Illumina HiSeq 2500 (2x100 bp) or NovaSeq (2x150 bp). The original methods were these. Reads were demultiplexed and collapsed into UMI consensus sequences with MIGEC, and V(D)J alignment was performed with MiXCR. Using edgeR on replicate PBMC samples, clonotypes were called vaccine-responding if FDR was below 0.01 and the log2 fold change was above 5 up to day 15. Bulk clonotypes were assigned CD4 or CD8 identity according to which sequenced CD4 or CD8 repertoire held them at higher abundance. TCRdb reprocessing: public reads trimmed at Q25 with fastp, clones called with MiXCR, in-frame beta chains kept. Here each entry gathers all rows of one CDR3 protein and keeps the most common genes and DNA. TCRdb's processing, not the study's, gives the V and J calls here. The sample profile shows hundreds of thousands of distinct CDR3 sequences; 8.7% of them were found once. In total, the top ten clones hold approximately 18% of the sample.

The sample holds a few counts of this clonotype. Its binding antigen is unknown. No base quality values were provided; no much bigger clone lies one nucleotide off. The meaning of the sample's treatment or condition label: live attenuated yellow fever vaccine strain. At every blood-draw timepoint, two biological replicates of bulk PBMCs were collected. A standard Ficoll-Paque protocol was used to isolate PBMCs from peripheral blood. TriZol was used to extract RNA from bulk PBMCs, from CD4 and CD8 fractions, and from dextramer-positive and dextramer-negative fractions. Via the germline V gene (reference sequence), CDR1 is MNHEY and CDR2 SMNVEV. The CDR3, cysteine through phenylalanine, is 17 amino acids long. This entry keeps only the CDR3 DNA: 51 bases, framed from base 1. The germline V and J ends show losses of 2 bases and 0 bases respectively, and no gene match explains 8 bases of the junction.

The TCR comes from a man between 18 and 35 years old who received the YFV17D yellow fever vaccine. Sequenced material: PBMCs, taken on the day of the first yellow fever vaccination. The sequence is built from TRBV27 and TRBJ1-1; TRBD1 aligns with 8 central bases. The DNA sequence is TGTGCCAGCAGTTTAGCGAACAGGGGGGGCATGAACACTGAAGCTTTCTTT. Translated, it gives CASSLANRGGMNTEAFF.